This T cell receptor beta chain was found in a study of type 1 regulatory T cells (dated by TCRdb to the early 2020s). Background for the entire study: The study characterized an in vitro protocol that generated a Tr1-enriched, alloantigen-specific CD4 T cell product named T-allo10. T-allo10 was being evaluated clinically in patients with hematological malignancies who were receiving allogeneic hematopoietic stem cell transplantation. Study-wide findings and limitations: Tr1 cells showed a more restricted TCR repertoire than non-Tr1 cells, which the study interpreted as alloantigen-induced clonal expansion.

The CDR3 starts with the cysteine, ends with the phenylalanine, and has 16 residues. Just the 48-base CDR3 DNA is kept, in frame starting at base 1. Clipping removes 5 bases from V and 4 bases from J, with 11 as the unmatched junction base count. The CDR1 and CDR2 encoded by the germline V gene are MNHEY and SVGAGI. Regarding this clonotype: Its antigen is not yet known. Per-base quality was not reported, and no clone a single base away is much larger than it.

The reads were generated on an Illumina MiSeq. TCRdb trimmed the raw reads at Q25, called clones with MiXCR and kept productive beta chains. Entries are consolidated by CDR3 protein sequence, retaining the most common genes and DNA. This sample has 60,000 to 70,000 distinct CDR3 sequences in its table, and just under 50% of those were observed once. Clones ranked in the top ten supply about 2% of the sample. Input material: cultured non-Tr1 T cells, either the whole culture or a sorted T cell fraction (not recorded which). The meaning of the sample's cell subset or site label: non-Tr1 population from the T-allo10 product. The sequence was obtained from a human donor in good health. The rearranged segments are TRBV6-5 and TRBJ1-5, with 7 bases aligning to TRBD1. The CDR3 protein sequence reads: CASSRTGQKPNQPQHF. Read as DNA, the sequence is TGTGCCAGCAGTCGGACGGGACAGAAACCGAATCAGCCCCAGCATTTT.